What follows is one TCR beta chain and its context. Assay used: immunoSEQ multiplex PCR; TCRdb lists only in-frame clones, some missing. Of 100,000 to 150,000 clones in the sample, roughly nine tenths were seen once. In germline, CDR1 is MNHEY, CDR2 SVGAGI. The length of the CDR3 is 15 residues. The V gene lost 2 bases and the J gene lost 4 bases, with 14 bases spanning the gap. This sample was included in a study of T cell responses to AZD1222 COVID-19 vaccine. The sample in question was peripheral blood, obtained on day 0 of AZD1222 vaccination. The receptor was derived from an adult in good health. The chain employs TRBV6-5 and TRBJ1-2, with no clear D. The CDR3 nucleotides are TGTGCCAGCAGTTACAAAGGGTTTGGAAGCTATGGCTACACCTTC. This encodes CASSYKGFGSYGYTF.